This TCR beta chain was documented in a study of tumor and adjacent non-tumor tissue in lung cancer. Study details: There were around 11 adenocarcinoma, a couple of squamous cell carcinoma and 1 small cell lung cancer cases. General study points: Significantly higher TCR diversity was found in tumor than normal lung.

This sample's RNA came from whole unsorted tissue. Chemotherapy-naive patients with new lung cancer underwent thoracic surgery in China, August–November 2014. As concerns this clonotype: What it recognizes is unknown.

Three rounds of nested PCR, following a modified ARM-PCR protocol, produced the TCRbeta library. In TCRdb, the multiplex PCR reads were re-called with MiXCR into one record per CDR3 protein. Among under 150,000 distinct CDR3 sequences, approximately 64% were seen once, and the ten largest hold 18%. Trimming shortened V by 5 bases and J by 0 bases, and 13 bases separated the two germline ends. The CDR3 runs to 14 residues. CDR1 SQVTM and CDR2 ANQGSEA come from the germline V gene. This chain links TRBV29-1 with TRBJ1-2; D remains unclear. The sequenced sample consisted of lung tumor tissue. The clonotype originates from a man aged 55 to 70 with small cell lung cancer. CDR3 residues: CSVSGGPTNYGYTF. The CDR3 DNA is TGCAGCGTTTCAGGAGGGCCTACTAACTATGGCTACACCTTC.